This TCR beta chain was sequenced in a study of tumor-infiltrating lymphocytes in localized non-small cell lung cancer. General study points: Different pieces of the same tissue went to different assays, confounding technical variation with intratumor heterogeneity.

As for this clone: The antigen is unknown.

This CDR3 region has 15 residues. Germline trimming cut 2 bases from V and 5 bases from J; bases unmatched to any gene: 0. From germline, CDR1 is MNHNY and CDR2 SVGAGI (reference sequence). TCRdb's table, derived via immunoSEQ multiplex PCR, lists solely in-frame clones and lacks some. The sample includes about 29,000 clones, roughly 85% of them seen just once. The TCR originated in a human donor with non-small cell lung cancer. The sequenced sample consisted of lung tumor tissue. The rearrangement joins TRBV6-6 to TRBJ2-2; 12 bases agree with TRBD2. The CDR3 region is CASSYLAGGTGELFF. CDR3 bases: TGTGCCAGCAGTTACCTAGCGGGAGGGACCGGGGAGCTGTTTTTT.